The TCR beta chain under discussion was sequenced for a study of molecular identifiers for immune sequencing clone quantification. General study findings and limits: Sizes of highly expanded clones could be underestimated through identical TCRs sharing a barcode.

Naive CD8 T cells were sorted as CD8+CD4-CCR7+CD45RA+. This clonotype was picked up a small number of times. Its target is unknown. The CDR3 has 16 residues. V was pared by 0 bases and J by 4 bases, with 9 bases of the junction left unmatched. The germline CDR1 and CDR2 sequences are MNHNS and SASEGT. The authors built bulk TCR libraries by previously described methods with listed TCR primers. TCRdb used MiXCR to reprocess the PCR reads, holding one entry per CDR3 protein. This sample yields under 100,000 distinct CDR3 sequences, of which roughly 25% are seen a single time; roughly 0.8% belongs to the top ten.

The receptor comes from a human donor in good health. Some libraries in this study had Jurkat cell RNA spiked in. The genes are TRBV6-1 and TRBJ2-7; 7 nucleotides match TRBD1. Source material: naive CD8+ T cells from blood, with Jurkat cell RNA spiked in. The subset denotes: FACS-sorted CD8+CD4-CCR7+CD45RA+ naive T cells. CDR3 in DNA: TGTGCCAGCAGTGAAGCGTTTAGGGGGCCTTATTACGAGCAGTACTTC. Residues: CASSEAFRGPYYEQYF.